Sequencing of this T cell receptor (beta chain) was carried out in a study of blood T cell repertoires in COVID-19. Study-level information: Samples of COVID-19 (acute and convalescent) were obtained from the United States, Italy and Spain. Sample material is recorded as cDNA or gDNA derived from T cells, B-cell-depleted T cells, or PBMCs.

Trimming took 2 bases from V and 8 from J, leaving 16 bases between them. Germline V gene lookup returns CDR1 LNHDA and CDR2 SQIVND (reference sequence). There are 15 residues in the CDR3. Per the authors' pipeline: Scientists estimated how many nucleated cells there were by amplifying reference gene primers. Sequenced by immunoSEQ multiplex PCR; TCRdb stores in-frame clones only, minus some. V, J and clone size are taken as reported in that table, and D and trimming were inferred from the DNA itself. The sample consists of 95,000 to 150,000 clones, about four fifths of them appearing once. Sample: peripheral blood. The genes are TRBV19 and TRBJ2-1, with a weak D call TRBD2 (7 bases). The clonotype was recovered from a man aged 25 to 45 with COVID-19, enrolled during active disease. As DNA, the CDR3 is TGTGCCAGTAGTATAACGGGGGGCGTCAGTTATGAGCAGTTCTTC. Translating it yields CASSITGGVSYEQFF.